What follows is one TCR beta chain and its context. This entry is derived from a study of control samples from healthy donors and cancer patients. Germline CDR1 reads SGHDT; CDR2 reads YYEEEE. The CDR3 is 17 amino acids. The ends were cut back, 1 base at V and 0 bases at J, with 13 bases in the middle. Assay: immunoSEQ multiplex PCR; the TCRdb copy retains only in-frame clones and omits some. This table holds 150,000 to 180,000 clones, roughly 94% found once. Sample: blood. The sequence was collected from a man in his forties in good health. The chain joins TRBV5-6 to TRBJ1-4; weak D call: TRBD1 (6 bases). The CDR3 region is CASSLRTGIATNEKLFF. In DNA, the CDR3 is TGTGCCAGCAGCTTGAGAACAGGGATTGCAACTAATGAAAAACTGTTTTTT.